This T cell receptor beta chain was documented in a study of shared clonotypes between healthy human individuals. As for the study in general: Those who served as donors were a couple of women and a few men between the ages of 18 and 49.

Assay: immunoSEQ multiplex PCR; the TCRdb copy retains only in-frame clones and omits some. Of some 800,000 clones in the sample, 92% were seen once. There are 15 residues in the CDR3. V lost 5 bases to trimming and J lost 7 bases, with 18 bases between them. CDR1 and CDR2 (germline): MDHEN, SYDVKM. Selected positively for CCR7 and CD45RO-negative, naive CD8 cells excluded terminally differentiated effector memory CD45RA+ cells. This TCR derives from a man aged 25 to 40 in good health. Sequencing was carried out using naive CD8+ T cells sorted from blood. J is TRBJ1-5 and V is TRBV28; possible D gene TRBD1, 5 bases. CDR3 residues: CASSPSSWGAQPQHF. The CDR3 nucleotides read TGTGCCAGCAGTCCCTCCTCGTGGGGCGCACAGCCCCAGCATTTT.